Here is one T cell receptor beta chain with its context. Its cognate antigen has yet to be identified. No qualities accompany the bases; no much larger clone lies one base away. TCRdb names Illumina HiSeq 1500 as the instrument used. The public reads were reanalyzed by TCRdb: fastp trimming at Q25, MiXCR alignment, in-frame beta chains only. CDR3 protein duplicates are merged, each entry listing the most common genes and DNA. The sample data list 740,000 or so distinct CDR3 sequences, and about a third of these were observed just once. The ten biggest clones cover 2.5% to 3.5% of the sample. This record comes from a study of T cell repertoires in cytomegalovirus infection (dated by TCRdb to about 2019). At the level of the whole study: Donor HLA type was relevant to the analysis, because carriage of CMV infection together with the matching HLA type was indicated by public TCR beta signatures.

Here is what the overall study found, with its caveats: Carriers of CMV infection plus the relevant HLA type were discriminated by the cumulative frequency of public TCR beta family members in the study cohort and in an independent roughly 350-donor cohort. The ex vivo response was dominated by HLA-C-restricted CMV-specific TCR beta clonotypes, which also provided the single most frequent clonotype in two of eight donors.

From the cysteine through the phenylalanine, the CDR3 covers 17 amino acids. Only the CDR3 DNA is retained, 51 bases long and in frame from the first base. The germline ends are 23 bases apart after V is trimmed by 6 bases and J by 5 bases. Per the germline V gene, SGHTA is the CDR1 and FQGNSA is the CDR2. The rearranged segments are TRBV7-2 and TRBJ1-5; possibly the D gene is TRBD1, per 6 matching bases. The sequenced sample consisted of PBMCs. The receptor's source is a human donor in good health (CMV status not recorded). Some clones in this sample may be carry-over from other donors' samples. The CDR3 protein sequence reads: CASRLSSQGRWDQPQHF. The DNA is as follows: TGTGCCAGCAGATTAAGCTCCCAGGGGCGATGGGATCAGCCCCAGCATTTT.